This paragraph reports one T cell receptor (beta chain). Its antigen is not known. This sample is drawn from a study of T-cell memory formation after mild COVID-19. Study-wide context: The TCR clusters were mostly specific to one donor. Study-level results: Clones shrinking between day 15 and 85 showed a balanced CD4/CD8 split, and those that grew later tilted toward CD4+.

The V gene lost 4 bases and the J gene lost 2 bases, with 19 bases spanning the gap. Germline lookup yields CDR1 SEHNR and CDR2 FQNEAQ (reference sequence). The CDR3 runs 17 residues. Constant-segment primers served in 5'RACE that generated TCR alpha and TCR beta cDNA libraries bearing sample barcodes and UMIs. From the 5' RACE reads, TCRdb called clonotypes with MiXCR, one entry per CDR3 protein. The table lists under 60,000 distinct CDR3 sequences, approximately 9% of them singletons. Material: PBMCs or a T cell subset sorted from them (not recorded which). This clonotype originated in an adult woman who had mild COVID-19 (a few samples of this study predate the infection). Cell type and time point are not known. The chain recombines TRBV7-9 with TRBJ2-3, with unresolved D. In DNA form, the CDR3 reads TGTGCCAGCAGCTCACTTCGCGGCAGCTCGGTCACAGATACGCAGTATTTT. Protein product: CASSSLRGSSVTDTQYF.